One and the same sample provided the 5 T cell receptor beta chains below, sequenced in a study of cytomegalovirus exposure and HLA in healthy donors. Both 60 Vbeta primers and 13 Jbeta primers went into the PCR. Method: immunoSEQ multiplex PCR; TCRdb's copy keeps in-frame clones and lacks some. The data hold 84,000 or so clones, with 60% to 80% observed a single time. Input material: PBMCs. The receptors derive from a boy aged 5-17 years in good health and CMV-seronegative.

J is TRBJ1-5 and V is TRBV28; D unresolved. CDR3 length equals 12 residues. With 6 bases removed from V and 6 bases from J, the gap between germline ends came to 9 bases. The germline gives CDR1 MDHEN, CDR2 SYDVKM. CDR3 region: CASSYSRQPQHF. Written as DNA, the CDR3 is TGTGCCAGCAGCTACAGTCGTCAGCCCCAGCATTTT.

This chain connects TRBV2 to TRBJ2-3, with 8 bases lining up with TRBD1. Germline-derived CDR1 and CDR2 are SNHLY and FYNNEI. This CDR3 comprises 13 residues. V gave up 6 bases and J gave up 3 bases; unmatched junction bases: 2. CDR3 sequence: CASRDRATDTQYF. In nucleotides, the CDR3 is TGTGCCAGCAGGGACAGGGCAACAGATACGCAGTATTTT.

The chain combines TRBV19 with TRBJ1-2; 7 bases match TRBD1. Trimming took 6 bases from V and 2 from J; bases not matched to a gene: 3. The germline gives CDR1 LNHDA, CDR2 SQIVND (reference sequence). The CDR3 loop spans 13 amino acids. The CDR3 here is CASSRDSNYGYTF. The CDR3, as DNA: TGTGCCAGTAGCCGGGACAGCAACTATGGCTACACCTTC. Full variable domain (missing parts from reference TRBV19 and TRBJ1-2): DGGITQSPKYLFRKEGQNVTLSCEQNLNHDAMYWYRQDPGQGLRLIYYSQIVNDFQKGDIAEGYSVSREKKESFPLTVTSAQKNPTAFYLCASSRDSNYGYTFGSGTRLTVV.

V is TRBV28 and J is TRBJ1-1, with 8 bases that match TRBD1. The CDR3 totals 16 residues. Per the germline V gene, CDR1 is MDHEN and CDR2 is SYDVKM. The V gene end was trimmed by 11 bases and the J gene end by 1 base; junction bases not matched to a gene: 15. The CDR3 reads CAGSRQGQIWNTEAFF. CDR3 in DNA: TGTGCCGGCTCTAGACAGGGGCAAATTTGGAACACTGAAGCTTTCTTT.

The chain links TRBV6-5 to TRBJ2-7; weak D call: TRBD1 (5 bases). V gave up 1 base and J gave up 0 bases, with 13 bases separating them. The CDR3 runs 16 residues. Germline values: CDR1 MNHEY, CDR2 SVGAGI. The chain's CDR3 is CASSYFRTLTSYEQYF. The CDR3 DNA follows: TGTGCCAGCAGTTACTTCCGGACACTAACCTCCTACGAGCAGTACTTC.